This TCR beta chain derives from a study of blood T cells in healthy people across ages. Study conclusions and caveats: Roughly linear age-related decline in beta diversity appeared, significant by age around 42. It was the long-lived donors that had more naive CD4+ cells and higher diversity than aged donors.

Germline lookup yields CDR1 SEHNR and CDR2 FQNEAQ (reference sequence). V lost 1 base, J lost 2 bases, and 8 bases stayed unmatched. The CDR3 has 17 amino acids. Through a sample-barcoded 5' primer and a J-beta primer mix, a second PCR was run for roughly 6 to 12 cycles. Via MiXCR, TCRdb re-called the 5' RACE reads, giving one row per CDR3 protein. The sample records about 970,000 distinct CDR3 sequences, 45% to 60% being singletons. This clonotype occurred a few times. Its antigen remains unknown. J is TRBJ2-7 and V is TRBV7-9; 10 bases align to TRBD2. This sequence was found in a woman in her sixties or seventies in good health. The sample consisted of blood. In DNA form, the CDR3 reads TGTGCCAGCAGCTTAGGCACCGGGACTAGCGATACCTACGAGCAGTACTTC. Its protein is CASSLGTGTSDTYEQYF.